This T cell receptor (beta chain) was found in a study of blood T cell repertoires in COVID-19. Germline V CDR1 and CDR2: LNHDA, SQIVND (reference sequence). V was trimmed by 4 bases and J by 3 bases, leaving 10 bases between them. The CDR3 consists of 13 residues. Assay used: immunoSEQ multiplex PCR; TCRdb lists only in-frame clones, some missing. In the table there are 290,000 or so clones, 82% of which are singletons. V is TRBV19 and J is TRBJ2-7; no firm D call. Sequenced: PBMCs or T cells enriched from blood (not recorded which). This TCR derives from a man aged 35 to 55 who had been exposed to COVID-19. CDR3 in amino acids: CASSTRRNYEQYF. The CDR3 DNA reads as TGTGCCAGTAGTACCCGCAGGAACTACGAGCAGTACTTC.